The 30 T cell receptor beta chains below come from one sample, sequenced in a study of T cells after yellow fever vaccination. TCRdb passed the 5' RACE reads through MiXCR, listing each CDR3 protein once. The table shows about 400,000 distinct CDR3 sequences, with 6.2% occurring only once. The sample in question was PBMCs, obtained 5 days after the yellow fever booster vaccination. The receptors come from a man aged 30-40 years who received the YFV17D yellow fever vaccine.

This clonotype was detected many times. This chain links TRBV24-1 with TRBJ2-7; D call uncertain. Trimming stripped 1 base from V and 3 bases from J, with 3 bases between. CDR1 KGHDR and CDR2 SFDVKD come from the germline V gene. This CDR3 region has 12 residues. As DNA, the CDR3 is TGTGCCACCAGTGATTTAGGCTACGAGCAGTACTTC. Amino acid sequence: CATSDLGYEQYF.

In this sample, this clonotype turned up many times. The chain links TRBV5-1 to TRBJ2-1, with D tentatively TRBD2 (5 bases). The V gene lost 2 bases and the J gene lost 4 bases, with 13 bases spanning the gap. From germline, CDR1 is SGHRS and CDR2 YFSETQ. This CDR3 comprises 15 residues. The CDR3 sequence: CASSFPDRGYNEQFF. The CDR3 coding sequence is TGCGCCAGCAGCTTCCCGGACCGAGGGTACAATGAGCAGTTCTTC.

This chain joins TRBV5-1 and TRBJ2-5; 9 bases are shared with TRBD2. The trim removed 0 bases at V and 3 bases at J, leaving 3 bases unmatched. The CDR3 runs to 15 residues. Germline lookup yields CDR1 SGHRS and CDR2 YFSETQ. CDR3 loop: CASSLGSSGKETQYF. CDR3 DNA sequence: TGCGCCAGCAGCTTGGGGTCTAGCGGGAAAGAGACCCAGTACTTC.

This clonotype was seen a few times. The chain has TRBV5-1 and TRBJ2-4; no reliable D call. In germline, CDR1 is SGHRS, CDR2 YFSETQ. With 1 base removed from V and 5 bases from J, the gap between germline ends came to 10 bases. The CDR3 runs 14 residues. The CDR3 DNA follows: TGCGCCAGCAGCTTGCTGGGCACAGAAAACATTCAGTACTTC. Its protein product is CASSLLGTENIQYF. The entire variable domain, with the rest obtained from reference TRBV5-1 and TRBJ2-4, is as follows: KAGVTQTPRYLIKTRGQQVTLSCSPISGHRSVSWYQQTPGQGLQFLFEYFSETQRNKGNFPGRFSGRQFSNSRSEMNVSTLELGDSALYLCASSLLGTENIQYFGAGTRLSVL.

This clonotype came up many times. The chain combines TRBV20-1 with TRBJ2-1; tentative D call: TRBD2 (6 bases). This CDR3 contains 17 residues. CDR1 and CDR2 from the germline V gene are DFQATT and SNEGSKA (reference sequence). Trimming cost V 0 bases and J 3 bases, with 18 bases left between them. The CDR3 loop is CSARDLGLSRFYNEQFF. CDR3 bases: TGCAGTGCTAGAGATCTCGGACTATCCCGCTTCTACAATGAGCAGTTCTTC.

The chain is built from TRBV27 and TRBJ1-5, with 7 bases identical to TRBD1. The ends lost 3 bases at V and 6 bases at J; junction bases unmatched: 8. Germline V gives CDR1 MNHEY, CDR2 SMNVEV (reference sequence). This CDR3 has 15 amino acids. CDR3 sequence reads: CASSLTPTGTQPQHF. CDR3 coding DNA: TGTGCCAGCAGTTTGACACCGACAGGGACTCAGCCCCAGCATTTT.

V and J are TRBV5-8 and TRBJ2-7; TRBD2 might be the D (6 bases). Trimming shortened V by 0 bases and J by 2 bases, and 9 bases separated the two germline ends. The CDR3 totals 14 residues. CDR1 and CDR2 from the germline V gene are SGHTS and YDEGEE. The CDR3 sequence: CASSLEGLAYEQYF. CDR3 nucleotides: TGTGCCAGCAGCTTGGAGGGACTCGCCTACGAGCAGTACTTC.

About this clonotype: A much larger clone is a single base away; this may be a read error. The V call is TRBV6-2 or TRBV6-3, the J call TRBJ2-2, with 8 bases matching TRBD2. The CDR3 length is 11 residues. The germline gives CDR1 MNHEY, CDR2 SVGEGT. This CDR3 is CTSTSGGELFF. The CDR3 coding sequence is TGTACCAGCACTAGCGGTGGGGAGCTGTTTTTT.

This clonotype was counted ten times or more. V usage is TRBV20-1 and J usage is TRBJ2-1; 10 bases map to TRBD1. Trimming removed 6 bases from V and 8 bases from J; junction bases left unmatched: 7. CDR1 and CDR2 from the germline V gene are DFQATT and SNEGSKA (reference sequence). CDR3 length: 13 amino acids. DNA for the CDR3: TGCAGTGCCCCGGGACAGGGGTTGGATGAGCAGTTCTTC. Protein sequence: CSAPGQGLDEQFF.

This clonotype appeared a few times. The V and J genes are TRBV7-2 and TRBJ2-3; D gene uncertain. V was shortened by 5 bases and J by 8 bases, with 11 bases between the two germline ends. The germline V gene has CDR1 SGHTA and CDR2 FQGNSA. CDR3 size: 12 residues. CDR3 nucleotide sequence: TGTGCCAGCAGCACCCTCGGCGGTACGCAGTATTTT. Translating gives CASSTLGGTQYF. The complete variable domain, with remaining parts taken from reference TRBV7-2 and TRBJ2-3, reads GAGVSQSPSNKVTEKGKDVELRCDPISGHTALYWYRQSLGQGLEFLIYFQGNSAPDKSGLPSDRFSAERTGGSVSTLTIQRTQQEDSAVYLCASSTLGGTQYFGPGTRLTVL.

Only a few counts were recorded for this clonotype. The chain couples TRBV7-2 to TRBJ2-3; 9 positions match TRBD2. V was clipped by 7 bases and J by 6 bases; unmatched bases: 8. There are 14 residues in the CDR3. Germline V gene lookup returns CDR1 SGHTA and CDR2 FQGNSA. This chain's CDR3 is CASTKAGGMDTQYF. The DNA for the CDR3 is TGTGCCAGCACCAAGGCGGGGGGGATGGATACGCAGTATTTT.

This chain connects TRBV7-2 to TRBJ2-1, with D possibly called TRBD1 or TRBD2 (5 bases each). Germline values: CDR1 SGHTA, CDR2 FQGNSA. Trimming removed 7 bases from V and 6 bases from J, with 19 bases in between. This CDR3 region has 15 residues. DNA of the CDR3: TGTGCCAGCATCTCGACCGGGACGTTTTTCAATGAGCAGTTCTTC. The encoded protein is CASISTGTFFNEQFF.

This clonotype was observed many times. The rearrangement links TRBV18 to TRBJ2-7, with 7 bases that match TRBD2. Germline loops: CDR1 KGHSH, CDR2 LQKENI. J was trimmed by 6 bases and V by 2 bases; bases with no gene match: 7. This CDR3 region has 14 residues. DNA for the CDR3: TGTGCCAGCTCACCAGTTGGGGGGGAGAGCGAGCAGTACTTC. Its protein is CASSPVGGESEQYF. Together with reference TRBV18 and TRBJ2-7, the CDR3 gives the full variable domain: NAGVMQNPRHLVRRRGQEARLRCSPMKGHSHVYWYRQLPEEGLKFMVYLQKENIIDESGMPKERFSAEFPKEGPSILRIQQVVRGDSAAYFCASSPVGGESEQYFGPGTRLTVT.

This clonotype has a count of ten or more. The chain links TRBV15 to TRBJ2-1, with 16 bases aligning to TRBD2. The CDR3 extends over 18 amino acids. Germline CDR1 is LNHNV and CDR2 is YYDKDF (reference sequence). The J segment lost 8 bases and the V segment lost 0 bases, leaving 7 bases of the junction unmatched. The chain's CDR3 is CATSREGLAGGSWDEQFF. The CDR3 region has the DNA TGTGCCACCAGCAGAGAGGGACTAGCGGGAGGGAGTTGGGATGAGCAGTTCTTC. Supplemented by reference TRBV15 and TRBJ2-1, the full variable domain reads DAMVIQNPRYQVTQFGKPVTLSCSQTLNHNVMYWYQQKSSQAPKLLFHYYDKDFNNEADTPDNFQSRRPNTSFCFLDIRSPGLGDTAMYLCATSREGLAGGSWDEQFFGPGTRLTVL.

This clonotype was seen repeatedly, ten times or more. The rearrangement uses TRBV10-1 and TRBJ2-1; a possible D gene is TRBD2 (6 bases). The germline gives CDR1 WNHNN, CDR2 SYGVQD (reference sequence). This CDR3 is 13 amino acids long. Deletions cut 1 base from V and 6 bases from J, with 7 bases between. CDR3 coding DNA: TGCGCCAGCAGTGAGTGGGACTCCAATGAGCAGTTCTTC. Its protein product is CASSEWDSNEQFF.

This clonotype was observed a handful of times. The rearrangement joins TRBV20-1 to TRBJ2-7, with D perhaps given as TRBD1 or TRBD2 (5 bases each). V dropped 3 bases and J dropped 2 bases, with 14 bases sitting between them. This CDR3 is built from 14 residues. Germline CDR1 is DFQATT and CDR2 is SNEGSKA (reference sequence). CDR3 coding DNA: TGCAGTGCTAGGGGTTGGCAGGGAGCCTACGAGCAGTACTTC. Encoded protein: CSARGWQGAYEQYF.

This clonotype was picked up many times. V is TRBV28 and J is TRBJ2-7; TRBD1 matches at 10 bases. This CDR3 region has 16 residues. From germline, CDR1 is MDHEN and CDR2 SYDVKM. V shed 5 bases and J 2 bases; nucleotides not matched to a gene: 9. The CDR3: CASSTPGQGTPYEQYF. As DNA, the CDR3 is TGTGCCAGCAGTACCCCGGGACAGGGGACTCCCTACGAGCAGTACTTC.

In its sample, this clonotype was seen a few times. This sequence joins TRBV6-5 and TRBJ2-3, with a tentative D call TRBD2 (5 bases). The CDR3 length is 12 residues. V lost 10 bases, J lost 1 base, and 9 bases lay in between. Germline values: CDR1 MNHEY, CDR2 SVGAGI. The CDR3: CATSGGTDTQYF. Written as DNA, the CDR3 is TGTGCCACCTCCGGGGGCACAGATACGCAGTATTTT.

Of note for this clonotype: Given a much more abundant clone one base away, this may be a read error. The chain links TRBV29-1 to TRBJ2-5, with TRBD1 identical over 7 bases. V shed 4 bases, J shed 3 bases, and the junction held 2 bases outside the gene matches. The germline gives CDR1 SQVTM, CDR2 ANQGSEA. The CDR3 runs to 12 residues. CDR3: CSVAGGEETQYF. The CDR3 DNA sequence: TGCAGCGTTGCAGGGGGTGAAGAGACCCAGTACTTC. The whole variable domain, filled in from reference TRBV29-1 and TRBJ2-5, reads SAVISQKPSRDICQRGTSLTIQCQVDSQVTMMFWYRQQPGQSLTLIATANQGSEATYESGFVIDKFPISRPNLTFSTLTVSNMSPEDSSIYLCSVAGGEETQYFGPGTRLLVL.

This clonotype was picked up a small number of times. V is TRBV30 and J is TRBJ1-1, with 7 nucleotides matching TRBD1. The V gene's germline CDR1 is GTSNPN and CDR2 SVGIG (reference sequence). Trimming took 5 bases from V and 5 from J; bases not matched to a gene: 8. CDR3 length: 13 residues. The CDR3 nucleotides read TGTGCCTGGGTGGGACAGCTGAGGACTGAAGCTTTCTTT. It translates to CAWVGQLRTEAFF.

A word on this clonotype: This may be a read error: a much more frequent sequence differs by one nucleotide. The genes are TRBV20-1 and TRBJ2-7; 8 bases map to TRBD2. Germline V CDR1 and CDR2: DFQATT, SNEGSKA (reference sequence). V was clipped by 3 bases and J by 5 bases; unmatched bases: 6. The CDR3 covers 13 residues. CDR3: CSARVAGSHEQYF. The CDR3 bases are TGCAGTGCTAGGGTAGCGGGAAGCCACGAGCAGTACTTC.

This clonotype was seen ten or more times. This chain joins TRBV5-1 and TRBJ2-3, with 9 bases aligning to TRBD1. CDR1 SGHRS and CDR2 YFSETQ come from the germline V gene. Losses at the gene ends were 0 bases for V and 0 bases for J; bases not matched to a gene: 2. The CDR3 length is 16 residues. The CDR3 DNA is TGCGCCAGCAGCTTGGCCGGGACAGGGAGCACAGATACGCAGTATTTT. This translates into CASSLAGTGSTDTQYF.

This clonotype was counted between two and nine times. V gene TRBV20-1 combines with J gene TRBJ1-4; the match to TRBD1 covers 7 bases. The CDR3 is 14 amino acids. V gave up 6 bases and J gave up 8 bases; unmatched junction bases: 12. Germline CDR1 is DFQATT and CDR2 is SNEGSKA (reference sequence). This CDR3 reads CSASRGARPEKLFF. The CDR3 DNA follows: TGCAGTGCCTCCAGGGGGGCCCGGCCGGAAAAACTGTTTTTT.

Only a few counts were recorded for this clonotype. J is TRBJ2-1 and V is TRBV5-1, with D tentatively TRBD2 (6 bases). The germline CDR1 and CDR2 sequences are SGHRS and YFSETQ. The CDR3 is made up of 16 amino acids. V gave up 0 bases and J gave up 7 bases, with 17 bases separating them. In DNA form, the CDR3 reads TGCGCCAGCAGCTTGGGAGGGAGGACAATTCGGAATGAGCAGTTCTTC. It specifies CASSLGGRTIRNEQFF.

This chain uses TRBV30 with TRBJ2-3; D remains ambiguous. This CDR3 region has 12 residues. Trimming shortened V by 0 bases and J by 6 bases, and 7 bases separated the two germline ends. CDR1 and CDR2 from the germline V gene are GTSNPN and SVGIG (reference sequence). CDR3 in amino acids: CAWSVRGDTQYF. The CDR3 bases are TGTGCCTGGAGTGTACGTGGGGATACGCAGTATTTT. The variable domain in full, with the rest retrieved from reference TRBV30 and TRBJ2-3, is SQTIHQWPATLVQPVGSPLSLECTVEGTSNPNLYWYRQAAGRGLQLLFYSVGIGQISSEVPQNLSASRPQDRQFILSSKKLLLSDSGFYLCAWSVRGDTQYFGPGTRLTVL.

This clonotype was recorded many times. J is TRBJ2-5 and V is TRBV6-2 or TRBV6-3; D unresolved. Looked up from germline, CDR1 is MNHEY and CDR2 is SVGEGT. The CDR3 extends over 12 amino acids. The ends were cut back, 3 bases at V and 5 bases at J, with 7 bases in the middle. The DNA for the CDR3 is TGTGCCAGCAGTTATGGGGTGGAGACCCAGTACTTC. Translating it yields CASSYGVETQYF.

This clonotype was seen ten or more times. The chain is built from TRBV5-1 and TRBJ2-2, with a possible D match to TRBD2 (5 bases). Germline CDR1 reads SGHRS; CDR2 reads YFSETQ. The CDR3 consists of 15 residues. V was clipped by 4 bases and J by 0 bases, with 10 bases between them. DNA for the CDR3: TGCGCCAGCAGCGGCTCTAGCCCGAACACCGGGGAGCTGTTTTTT. Its protein is CASSGSSPNTGELFF.

This clonotype has just a few counts. The V gene is TRBV7-6, the J gene TRBJ2-3, with 8 bases matching TRBD2. The CDR3 totals 14 residues. The germline gives CDR1 SGHVS, CDR2 FNYEAQ. Trimming removed 0 bases from V and 6 bases from J; junction bases left unmatched: 2. The CDR3 DNA sequence: TGTGCCAGCAGCTTAGCACTAGCGGACGATACGCAGTATTTT. Translating it yields CASSLALADDTQYF.

This clonotype was counted many times. The V call is TRBV3-1, the J call TRBJ2-3; 8 bases match TRBD2. After removal of 7 bases from V and 3 bases from J, the junction contained 6 bases not matched to a gene. The CDR3 loop spans 14 amino acids. Per germline, CDR1 LGHDT and CDR2 YNNKEL (reference sequence). CDR3 nucleotide sequence: TGTGCCAGCACTTACGGGAGGGGAACAGATACGCAGTATTTT. As protein: CASTYGRGTDTQYF.

This chain joins TRBV19 and TRBJ1-2; tentatively, D is TRBD1 (6 bases). V gave up 3 bases and J gave up 9 bases, with 14 bases separating them. Germline CDR1 reads LNHDA; CDR2 reads SQIVND (reference sequence). CDR3 size: 13 residues. CDR3 region: CASSMRAGDRYTF. Here the CDR3 DNA reads TGTGCCAGTAGTATGAGGGCAGGGGACCGCTACACCTTC.